The 13 T cell receptor beta chains given below trace back to one sample, sequenced in a study of control samples from healthy donors and cancer patients. Some clones are missing from TCRdb's copy, which holds only in-frame ones; the method was immunoSEQ multiplex PCR. The sample shows around 200,000 clones, 90% to 95% of them seen only once. Sequenced input: blood. These receptors came from a man between 18 and 29 years old in good health.

The CDR3 region is CASSVGAGGVLTDTQYF. The CDR3, as DNA: TGTGCCAGCAGCGTAGGAGCGGGGGGCGTTCTCACAGATACGCAGTATTTT. The rearrangement uses TRBV9 and TRBJ2-3; 9 positions match TRBD2. The CDR3 runs 17 residues. With V trimmed by 0 bases and J by 2 bases, 7 bases remained unmatched. The germline V gene encodes CDR1 SGDLS and CDR2 YYNGEE.

This chain uses TRBV5-5 with TRBJ2-5; D is unresolved. Per the germline V gene, CDR1 is SGHKS and CDR2 is YYEKEE (reference sequence). The CDR3 contains 15 residues. V shed 3 bases and J shed 7 bases, with 19 bases lying between them. The CDR3 spells CASSSTPDALGTQYF. The CDR3, as DNA: TGTGCCAGCAGCTCCACTCCGGACGCTCTGGGGACCCAGTACTTC.

The rearrangement uses TRBV11-2 and TRBJ1-2; weak D call: TRBD1 (5 bases). The ends were cut back, 1 base at V and 8 bases at J, with 23 bases in the middle. This CDR3 region has 17 residues. CDR1 is SGHAT and CDR2 is FQNNGV in the germline V gene. CDR3 DNA: TGTGCCAGCAGCTTAGCTACCGACTACAGGAGTGTGGCGGGCTACACCTTC. It yields the protein CASSLATDYRSVAGYTF.

The genes are TRBV5-4 and TRBJ1-1; D possibly corresponds to TRBD1 (5 bases). CDR3 length: 15 amino acids. The germline gives CDR1 SGHNT, CDR2 YYREEE (reference sequence). Deletions cut 3 bases from V and 1 base from J, with 13 bases between. CDR3 bases: TGTGCCAGCAGCTGGGGACGGCTGGGGAACACTGAAGCTTTCTTT. It translates to CASSWGRLGNTEAFF.

The chain combines TRBV25-1 with TRBJ2-5; possibly TRBD2 for D (6 bases). The germline V and J ends were trimmed by 4 bases and 7 bases, with 16 bases remaining between them. This CDR3 comprises 14 residues. CDR1 and CDR2 (germline): MGHDK, SYGVNS. In DNA form, the CDR3 reads TGTGCCAGCAGTGCTTCGGGGGATGTTGGGACCCAGTACTTC. Its protein is CASSASGDVGTQYF.

The chain employs TRBV18 and TRBJ2-3; 8 nucleotides match TRBD2. CDR3 length equals 16 residues. The ends lost 1 base at V and 4 bases at J; junction bases unmatched: 7. Per the germline V gene, CDR1 is KGHSH and CDR2 is LQKENI. CDR3 region: CASSPRNGGAPDTQYF. CDR3 sequence (DNA): TGTGCCAGCTCACCACGTAACGGGGGGGCCCCAGATACGCAGTATTTT.

V and J are TRBV7-6 and TRBJ2-3; D might be TRBD1 (5 bases). V lost 2 bases to trimming and J lost 1 base, with 7 bases between them. This CDR3 is 14 amino acids long. Germline assignment: CDR1 SGHVS and CDR2 FNYEAQ. The CDR3 region is CASSLTGRTDTQYF. The DNA for the CDR3 is TGTGCCAGCAGCTTAACAGGACGCACAGATACGCAGTATTTT. Looking up the rest from reference TRBV7-6 and TRBJ2-3 gives the full variable domain: GAGVSQSPRYKVTKRGQDVALRCDPISGHVSLYWYRQALGQGPEFLTYFNYEAQQDKSGLPNDRFSAERPEGSISTLTIQRTEQRDSAMYRCASSLTGRTDTQYFGPGTRLTVL.

CDR3: CASSYGWDTEAFF. CDR3 sequence (DNA): TGTGCCAGCAGTTACGGTTGGGACACTGAAGCTTTCTTT. V gene TRBV6-6 combines with J gene TRBJ1-1; the D is unclear. Between the trimmed V and J ends, which lost 2 bases and 3 bases, there was a span of 7 bases. Germline CDR1 reads MNHNY; CDR2 reads SVGAGI (reference sequence). The CDR3 is 13 amino acids.

The table lists this clone with a count of one. The rearrangement links TRBV5-1 to TRBJ2-5; 7 nucleotides match TRBD1. V lost 0 bases to trimming and J lost 3 bases; unmatched junction nucleotides: 5. CDR3 length equals 15 residues. Germline loops: CDR1 SGHRS, CDR2 YFSETQ. The CDR3 loop reads CASSLGGQYKETQYF. The CDR3 region has the DNA TGCGCCAGCAGCTTGGGGGGACAGTACAAAGAGACCCAGTACTTC.

This chain uses TRBV9 with TRBJ2-3; the D gene is possibly TRBD2 (5 bases). The CDR3 loop spans 15 amino acids. V was trimmed by 2 bases and J by 4 bases, leaving 14 bases between them. Germline V gives CDR1 SGDLS, CDR2 YYNGEE. The chain's CDR3 is CASSVGVAWSDTQYF. CDR3 nucleotides: TGTGCCAGCAGCGTGGGAGTAGCATGGTCAGATACGCAGTATTTT.

The chain employs TRBV5-5 and TRBJ2-7; 8 positions match TRBD1. V was clipped by 5 bases and J by 3 bases; unmatched bases: 7. The germline CDR1 and CDR2 sequences are SGHKS and YYEKEE (reference sequence). The CDR3 loop spans 14 amino acids. The CDR3 DNA follows: TGTGCCAGCAGACGTGACAGGGGAGGCTACGAGCAGTACTTC. As protein: CASRRDRGGYEQYF.

The chain recombines TRBV9 with TRBJ1-3; D is uncertain. The germline V and J ends were trimmed by 0 bases and 0 bases, with 7 bases remaining between them. The CDR3 loop spans 15 amino acids. CDR1 and CDR2 (germline): SGDLS, YYNGEE. The CDR3: CASSVESFSGNTIYF. For the CDR3, the DNA is TGTGCCAGCAGCGTAGAGAGTTTCTCTGGAAACACCATATATTTT.

The DNA for the CDR3 is TGTGCCAGCACCAAAGGCCGGGACCGAAATTCACCCCTCCACTTT. Its translation is CASTKGRDRNSPLHF. The V call is TRBV6-5, the J call TRBJ1-6; possible D gene TRBD1, 5 bases. Trimming stripped 7 bases from V and 7 bases from J, with 17 bases between. CDR1 is MNHEY, CDR2 SVGAGI, per germline. CDR3 length: 15 residues.